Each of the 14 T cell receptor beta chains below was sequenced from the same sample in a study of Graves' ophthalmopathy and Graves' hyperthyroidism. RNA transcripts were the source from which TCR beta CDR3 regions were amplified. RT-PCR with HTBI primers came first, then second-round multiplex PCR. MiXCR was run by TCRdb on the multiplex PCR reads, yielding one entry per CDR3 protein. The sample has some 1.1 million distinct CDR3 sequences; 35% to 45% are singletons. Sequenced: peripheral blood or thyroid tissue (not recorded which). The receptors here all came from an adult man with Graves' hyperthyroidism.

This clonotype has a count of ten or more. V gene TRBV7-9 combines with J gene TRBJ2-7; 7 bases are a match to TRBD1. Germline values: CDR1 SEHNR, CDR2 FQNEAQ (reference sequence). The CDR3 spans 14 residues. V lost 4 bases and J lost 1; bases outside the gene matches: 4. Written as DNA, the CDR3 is TGTGCCAGCAGCTCCATGACAGGGTCCTACGAGCAGTACTTC. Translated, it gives CASSSMTGSYEQYF. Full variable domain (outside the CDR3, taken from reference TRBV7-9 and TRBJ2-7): DTGVSQNPRHKITKRGQNVTFRCDPISEHNRLYWYRQTLGQGPEFLTYFQNEAQLEKSRLLSDRFSAERPKGSFSTLEIQRTEQGDSAMYLCASSSMTGSYEQYFGPGTRLTVT.

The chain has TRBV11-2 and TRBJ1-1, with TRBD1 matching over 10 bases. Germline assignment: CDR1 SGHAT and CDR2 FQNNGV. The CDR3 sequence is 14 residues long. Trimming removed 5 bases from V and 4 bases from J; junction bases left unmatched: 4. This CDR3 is CASSGTGDATEAFF. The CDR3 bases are TGTGCCAGCAGCGGGACAGGGGATGCCACTGAAGCTTTCTTT.

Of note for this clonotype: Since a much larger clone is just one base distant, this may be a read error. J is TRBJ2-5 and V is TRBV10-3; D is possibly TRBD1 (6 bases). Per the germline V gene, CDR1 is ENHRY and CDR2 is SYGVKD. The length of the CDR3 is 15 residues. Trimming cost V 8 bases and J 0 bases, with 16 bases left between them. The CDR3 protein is CAIFASRDNQETQYF. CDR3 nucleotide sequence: TGTGCCATCTTTGCTTCCCGGGACAACCAAGAGACCCAGTACTTC.

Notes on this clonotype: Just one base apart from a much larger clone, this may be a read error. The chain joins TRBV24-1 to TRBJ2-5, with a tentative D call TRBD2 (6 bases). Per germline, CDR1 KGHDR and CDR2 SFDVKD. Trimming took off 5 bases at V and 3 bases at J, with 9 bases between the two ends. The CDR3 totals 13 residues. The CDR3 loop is CATSGGTEETQYF. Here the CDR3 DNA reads TGTGCCACCAGTGGCGGGACGGAAGAGACCCAGTACTTC.

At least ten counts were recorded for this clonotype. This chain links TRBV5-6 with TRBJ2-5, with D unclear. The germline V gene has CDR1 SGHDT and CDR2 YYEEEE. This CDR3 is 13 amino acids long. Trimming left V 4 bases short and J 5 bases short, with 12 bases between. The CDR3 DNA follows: TGTGCCAGCAGCCCTTGGGGTCAGGAGACCCAGTACTTC. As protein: CASSPWGQETQYF.

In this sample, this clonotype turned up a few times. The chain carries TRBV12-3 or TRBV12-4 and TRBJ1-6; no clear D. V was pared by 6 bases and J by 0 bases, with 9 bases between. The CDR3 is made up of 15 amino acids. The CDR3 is CASRRESSYNSPLHF. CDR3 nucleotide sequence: TGTGCCAGCAGGAGGGAAAGCTCCTATAATTCACCCCTCCACTTT.

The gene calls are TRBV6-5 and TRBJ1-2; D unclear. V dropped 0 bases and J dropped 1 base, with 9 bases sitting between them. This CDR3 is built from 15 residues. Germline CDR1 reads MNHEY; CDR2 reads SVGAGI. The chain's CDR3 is CASSYSTRDNYGYTF. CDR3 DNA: TGTGCCAGCAGTTACTCGACAAGGGATAACTATGGCTACACCTTC.

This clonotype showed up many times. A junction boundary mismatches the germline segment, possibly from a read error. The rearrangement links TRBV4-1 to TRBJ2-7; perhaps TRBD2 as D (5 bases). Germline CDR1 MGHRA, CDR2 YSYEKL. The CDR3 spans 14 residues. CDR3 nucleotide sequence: TGTGCCAGCAGCACCCGGACCAGCGGTTACGAGCAGTACTTC. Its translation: CASSTRTSGYEQYF.

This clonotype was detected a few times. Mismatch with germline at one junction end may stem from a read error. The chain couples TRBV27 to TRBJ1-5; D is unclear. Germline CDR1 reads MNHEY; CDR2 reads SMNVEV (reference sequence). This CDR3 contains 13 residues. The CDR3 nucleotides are TGTGCCAGCAGTTTATCGATAAATCTGCCCCAGCATTTT. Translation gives CASSLSINLPQHF.

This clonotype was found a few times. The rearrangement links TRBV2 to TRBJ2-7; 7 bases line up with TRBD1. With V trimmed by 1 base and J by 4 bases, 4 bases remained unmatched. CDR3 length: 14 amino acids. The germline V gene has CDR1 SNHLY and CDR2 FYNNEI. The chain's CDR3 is CASSEVGTDYEQYF. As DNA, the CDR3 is TGTGCCAGCAGTGAAGTAGGGACAGATTACGAGCAGTACTTC. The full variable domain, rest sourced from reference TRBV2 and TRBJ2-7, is EPEVTQTPSHQVTQMGQEVILRCVPISNHLYFYWYRQILGQKVEFLVSFYNNEISEKSEIFDDQFSVERPDGSNFTLKIRSTKLEDSAMYFCASSEVGTDYEQYFGPGTRLTVT.

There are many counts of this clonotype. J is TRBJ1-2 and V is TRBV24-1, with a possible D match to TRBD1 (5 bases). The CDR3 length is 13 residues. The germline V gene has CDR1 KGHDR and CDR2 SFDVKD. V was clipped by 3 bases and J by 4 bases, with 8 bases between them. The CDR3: CATSDDSTYGYTF. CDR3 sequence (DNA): TGTGCCACCAGTGATGACAGTACCTATGGCTACACCTTC.

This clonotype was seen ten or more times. The CDR3 DNA sequence: TGTGCCAGCAGCCGATCGGGGGTCGAAGAGACCCAGTACTTC. Protein product: CASSRSGVEETQYF. The chain combines TRBV3-1 with TRBJ2-5; weak D call: TRBD2 (6 bases). The CDR3 contains 14 residues. The V and J ends lost 4 bases and 3 bases respectively, with 12 bases between them. Germline values: CDR1 LGHDT, CDR2 YNNKEL (reference sequence).

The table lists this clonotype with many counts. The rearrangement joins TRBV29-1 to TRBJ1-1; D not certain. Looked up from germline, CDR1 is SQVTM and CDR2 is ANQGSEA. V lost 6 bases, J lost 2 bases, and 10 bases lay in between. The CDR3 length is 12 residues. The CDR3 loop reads CSVIQTNTEAFF. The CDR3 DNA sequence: TGCAGCGTGATACAGACAAACACTGAAGCTTTCTTT.

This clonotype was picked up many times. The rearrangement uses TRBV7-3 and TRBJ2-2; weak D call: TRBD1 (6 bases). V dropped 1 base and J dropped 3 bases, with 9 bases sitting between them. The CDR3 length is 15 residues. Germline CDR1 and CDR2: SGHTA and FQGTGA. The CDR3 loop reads CASSLMDRYTGELFF. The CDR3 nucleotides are TGTGCCAGCAGCTTAATGGACAGATACACCGGGGAGCTGTTTTTT.